These 31 T cell receptor beta chains came from one sample sequenced in a study of OX40 agonist ivuxolimab in advanced cancers. TCRdb's copy holds only in-frame clones and misses some; the assay was immunoSEQ multiplex PCR. Among over 45,000 clones listed, around 84% were seen once. Sequenced here: CD4+ or CD8+ T cells sorted from blood, sampled in a trial of the OX40 agonist ivuxolimab. Receptors originate from an adult with an advanced solid tumor such as melanoma, head and neck, liver or kidney cancer.

The J gene is TRBJ1-3, the V gene TRBV6-1; D call uncertain. CDR1 and CDR2 from the germline V gene are MNHNS and SASEGT. V lost 2 bases, J lost 4 bases, and 9 bases lay in between. The CDR3 spans 14 residues. CDR3 coding DNA: TGTGCCAGCAGTGAACCCCGTCGAGGAAACACCATATATTTT. It yields the protein CASSEPRRGNTIYF.

The chain carries TRBV2 and TRBJ1-2; 7 bases fit TRBD1. Trimming cost V 2 bases and J 3 bases; bases outside gene matches: 6. The CDR3 consists of 15 residues. Germline V gene data show CDR1 as SNHLY and CDR2 as FYNNEI. The CDR3 region has the DNA TGTGCCAGCAGTGAACGGGCAGGGGGGCACTATGGCTACACCTTC. Protein sequence: CASSERAGGHYGYTF.

CDR3 in DNA: TGCAGCGTCAGGACAGGGGATTATGGCTACACCTTC. This codes for CSVRTGDYGYTF. The chain combines TRBV29-1 with TRBJ1-2, with TRBD1 identical over 9 bases. The V gene's germline CDR1 is SQVTM and CDR2 ANQGSEA. The CDR3 spans 12 residues. V trimming: 6 bases; J trimming: 5 bases; junction bases outside the gene matches: 4.

The table lists this clone with a few counts. The gene calls are TRBV4-1 and TRBJ1-5; 10 bases map to TRBD1. Germline loops: CDR1 MGHRA, CDR2 YSYEKL. This CDR3 comprises 15 residues. The V and J ends lost 5 bases and 6 bases, in that order; junction bases with no gene match: 7. Written as DNA, the CDR3 is TGCGCCAGCAGCGAAACTGACAGGGGGCTTCAGCCCCAGCATTTT. This sequence encodes CASSETDRGLQPQHF.

This chain connects TRBV15 to TRBJ2-3; TRBD2 aligns across 9 bases. V gave up 1 base and J gave up 4 bases; unmatched junction bases: 6. CDR3 size: 16 residues. CDR1 is LNHNV and CDR2 is YYDKDF in the germline V gene (reference sequence). DNA for the CDR3: TGTGCCACCAGCAGAGGGAGCGGGGGGCCTGCAGATACGCAGTATTTT. It is translated as CATSRGSGGPADTQYF. The full variable domain, with the rest looked up from reference TRBV15 and TRBJ2-3, is DAMVIQNPRYQVTQFGKPVTLSCSQTLNHNVMYWYQQKSSQAPKLLFHYYDKDFNNEADTPDNFQSRRPNTSFCFLDIRSPGLGDTAMYLCATSRGSGGPADTQYFGPGTRLTVL.

V usage is TRBV5-1 and J usage is TRBJ2-7; tentative D call: TRBD1 (5 bases). The V end was cut by 4 bases, the J end by 9 bases, with 14 bases between. The CDR3 has 12 residues. The germline V gene has CDR1 SGHRS and CDR2 YFSETQ. The CDR3 DNA reads TGCGCCAGCAGCACCCAGCAGGGCAGGCAGTACTTC. Translation gives CASSTQQGRQYF.

V gene TRBV5-1 combines with J gene TRBJ1-1; D gene uncertain. The CDR3 has 14 amino acids. The V end was cut by 0 bases, the J end by 3 bases, with 9 bases between. Germline V gives CDR1 SGHRS, CDR2 YFSETQ. CDR3 nucleotides: TGCGCCAGCAGCTTGGCCGGCAGCCACACTGAAGCTTTCTTT. This gives the protein CASSLAGSHTEAFF.

The DNA of the CDR3 is TGCGCCAGCAGCTCAGGACGACAGGGGGCATCTCGTGGCGGGGAGCTGTTTTTT. It specifies CASSSGRQGASRGGELFF. The chain couples TRBV5-1 to TRBJ2-2; 10 nucleotides line up with TRBD1. J was trimmed by 7 bases and V by 3 bases; bases with no gene match: 15. Looked up from germline, CDR1 is SGHRS and CDR2 is YFSETQ. The CDR3 has 18 residues.

The CDR3 here is CASSLTGRITEAFF. The DNA for the CDR3 is TGTGCCAGCAGTTTAACGGGTAGGATCACTGAAGCTTTCTTT. V usage is TRBV28 and J usage is TRBJ1-1, with D unclear. Germline values: CDR1 MDHEN, CDR2 SYDVKM. V shed 2 bases and J shed 4 bases, with 11 bases lying between them. The CDR3 length is 14 residues.

The count of this clone is one. The rearrangement links TRBV5-8 to TRBJ1-4, with a weak D call TRBD1 (6 bases). The CDR3 is 16 amino acids. CDR1 SGHTS and CDR2 YDEGEE come from the germline V gene. V was cut by 5 bases and J by 2 bases, with 16 bases left in between. CDR3 protein: CASSSYRVRTNEKLFF. The CDR3 DNA reads TGTGCCAGCAGTTCGTACAGGGTGCGGACTAATGAAAAACTGTTTTTT.

In DNA form, the CDR3 reads TGTGCCAGCACCACGACAGGGAACCTTGAAAAACTGTTTTTT. Residues: CASTTTGNLEKLFF. V gene TRBV7-9 combines with J gene TRBJ1-4; 7 nucleotides line up with TRBD1. Germline V gene data show CDR1 as SEHNR and CDR2 as FQNEAQ (reference sequence). V gave up 7 bases and J gave up 7 bases; unmatched junction bases: 9. CDR3 size: 14 residues. The entire variable domain, with the rest obtained from reference TRBV7-9 and TRBJ1-4, is as follows: DTGVSQNPRHKITKRGQNVTFRCDPISEHNRLYWYRQTLGQGPEFLTYFQNEAQLEKSRLLSDRFSAERPKGSFSTLEIQRTEQGDSAMYLCASTTTGNLEKLFFGSGTQLSVL.

The chain links TRBV13 to TRBJ1-2, with D tentatively TRBD1 (5 bases). V lost 7 bases, J lost 7 bases, and 22 bases lay in between. The germline V gene encodes CDR1 PRHDT and CDR2 FYEKMQ (reference sequence). The CDR3 totals 15 residues. CDR3 nucleotide sequence: TGTGCCAGCAAGAACTATCCCATCTCAGGGCCTGGCTACACCTTC. It codes for CASKNYPISGPGYTF.

This clone turned up a few times. The chain joins TRBV2 to TRBJ2-7, with 7 bases that match TRBD1. CDR3 length equals 13 residues. J was trimmed by 0 bases and V by 6 bases; bases with no gene match: 2. The germline V gene encodes CDR1 SNHLY and CDR2 FYNNEI. Here the CDR3 reads CASSRDSSYEQYF. CDR3 DNA: TGTGCCAGCAGCCGGGACAGCTCCTACGAGCAGTACTTC.

This clone was recorded a few times. The chain couples TRBV12-5 to TRBJ2-3; TRBD1 matches 7 bases. CDR1 is LGHNT and CDR2 is FRNRAP in the germline V gene. The CDR3 contains 16 residues. Trimming cost V 7 bases and J 3 bases; bases outside gene matches: 13. The CDR3 nucleotides are TGTGCTAGTGCCCCCGGGCGGGCAGGGGGAACAGATACGCAGTATTTT. Protein sequence: CASAPGRAGGTDTQYF.

CDR3 protein: CASSLVQGNDQPQHF. The DNA for the CDR3 is TGTGCCAGCAGCTTAGTACAGGGGAATGATCAGCCCCAGCATTTT. This chain uses TRBV7-6 with TRBJ1-5; 7 bases are a match to TRBD1. V lost 1 base to trimming and J lost 5 bases; unmatched junction nucleotides: 5. This CDR3 contains 15 residues. Germline values: CDR1 SGHVS, CDR2 FNYEAQ.

The V and J genes are TRBV6-5 and TRBJ1-2; 10 positions agree with TRBD1. The CDR3 runs 15 residues. V lost 8 bases, J lost 2 bases, and 8 bases stayed unmatched. Germline values: CDR1 MNHEY, CDR2 SVGAGI. This CDR3 is CASQATGQGNYGYTF. CDR3 sequence (DNA): TGTGCCAGCCAGGCTACGGGACAGGGGAACTATGGCTACACCTTC.

The rearrangement links TRBV7-2 to TRBJ2-4; D gene uncertain. CDR3 length equals 14 residues. Deletions cut 1 base from V and 1 base from J, with 5 bases between. Germline V CDR1 and CDR2: SGHTA, FQGNSA. The chain's CDR3 is CASSLEFAKNIQYF. CDR3 DNA sequence: TGTGCCAGCAGCTTAGAATTCGCCAAAAACATTCAGTACTTC.

In this sample, this clone turned up a few times. The chain has TRBV15 and TRBJ2-4, with TRBD2 matching over 10 bases. The CDR3 is 15 residues long. V lost 0 bases to trimming and J lost 9 bases; unmatched junction nucleotides: 5. Germline CDR1 is LNHNV and CDR2 is YYDKDF (reference sequence). The CDR3 region is CATSRDSSGGSIQYF. The CDR3 coding sequence is TGTGCCACCAGCAGAGACTCTAGCGGGGGTTCCATTCAGTACTTC. Filled out from reference TRBV15 and TRBJ2-4, the complete variable domain reads DAMVIQNPRYQVTQFGKPVTLSCSQTLNHNVMYWYQQKSSQAPKLLFHYYDKDFNNEADTPDNFQSRRPNTSFCFLDIRSPGLGDTAMYLCATSRDSSGGSIQYFGAGTRLSVL.

Worth noting for this clone: The germline gene is not matched at one end of the junction; a read error may be the cause. The V and J genes are TRBV7-8 and TRBJ2-1; TRBD2 matches at 8 bases. CDR3 size: 15 residues. Per germline, CDR1 SGHVS and CDR2 FQNEAQ. CDR3 sequence: CASRLGAGGTNEQFF. CDR3 DNA sequence: TGTGCCAGCAGGTTAGGGGCGGGGGGTACAAATGAGCAGTTCTTC.

The chain has TRBV7-2 and TRBJ1-1, with D tentatively TRBD1 (6 bases). Germline V gene lookup returns CDR1 SGHTA and CDR2 FQGNSA. CDR3 length equals 13 residues. V shed 7 bases and J shed 4 bases, with 13 bases lying between them. CDR3 residues: CASTQGRVTEAFF. In DNA form, the CDR3 reads TGTGCCAGCACCCAGGGGAGGGTCACTGAAGCTTTCTTT.

This clone was recorded a few times. The chain is built from TRBV6-5 and TRBJ1-5; D is perhaps TRBD1 (5 bases). V was cut by 6 bases and J by 5 bases, with 11 bases left in between. CDR3 size: 13 residues. Germline V gene lookup returns CDR1 MNHEY and CDR2 SVGAGI. CDR3 nucleotide sequence: TGTGCCAGCAGGGCCGGGGGGTATCAGCCCCAGCATTTT. It yields the protein CASRAGGYQPQHF.

The V call is TRBV11-2, the J call TRBJ2-5; tentatively, D is TRBD1 (5 bases). Trimming took off 4 bases at V and 11 bases at J, with 14 bases between the two ends. Germline lookup yields CDR1 SGHAT and CDR2 FQNNGV. The CDR3 is made up of 12 amino acids. The CDR3 reads CASSSRNRSQYF. CDR3 DNA sequence: TGTGCCAGCAGCTCGAGAAACAGGTCTCAGTACTTC. The entire variable domain, with the rest obtained from reference TRBV11-2 and TRBJ2-5, is as follows: EAGVAQSPRYKIIEKRQSVAFWCNPISGHATLYWYQQILGQGPKLLIQFQNNGVVDDSQLPKDRFSAERLKGVDSTLKIQPAKLEDSAVYLCASSSRNRSQYFGPGTRLLVL.

The V and J genes are TRBV28 and TRBJ1-6; a possible D gene is TRBD1 (5 bases). Trimming took 5 bases from V and 5 from J, leaving 10 bases between them. The CDR3 sequence is 14 residues long. CDR1 and CDR2 from the germline V gene are MDHEN and SYDVKM. CDR3 region: CASSGGSHNSPLHF. CDR3 sequence (DNA): TGTGCCAGCAGTGGGGGGTCCCATAATTCACCCCTCCACTTT.

This clone showed up just once. The chain recombines TRBV19 with TRBJ2-7; D is perhaps TRBD1 (7 bases). Germline CDR1 and CDR2: LNHDA and SQIVND (reference sequence). V gave up 1 base and J gave up 11 bases, with 18 bases separating them. The length of the CDR3 is 14 residues. CDR3 in DNA: TGTGCCAGTAGTATAGGGAGGGGACGGGACAGAAAGTACTTC. Residues: CASSIGRGRDRKYF.

This rearrangement joins TRBV19 to TRBJ2-1, with 10 nucleotides matching TRBD1. The CDR3 spans 16 residues. Germline CDR1 LNHDA, CDR2 SQIVND (reference sequence). V lost 6 bases, J lost 6 bases, and 11 bases stayed unmatched. The CDR3 is CASSPRGTGVTNEQFF. CDR3 coding DNA: TGTGCCAGTAGCCCCCGCGGGACAGGGGTGACCAATGAGCAGTTCTTC. The full variable domain, with the rest looked up from reference TRBV19 and TRBJ2-1, is DGGITQSPKYLFRKEGQNVTLSCEQNLNHDAMYWYRQDPGQGLRLIYYSQIVNDFQKGDIAEGYSVSREKKESFPLTVTSAQKNPTAFYLCASSPRGTGVTNEQFFGPGTRLTVL.

The V and J genes are TRBV11-2 and TRBJ1-2, with D hard to call. The CDR3 sequence is 13 residues long. Trimming cost V 0 bases and J 1 base, with 3 bases left between them. CDR1 and CDR2 from the germline V gene are SGHAT and FQNNGV. CDR3 protein: CASSLDRNYGYTF. In DNA form, the CDR3 reads TGTGCCAGCAGCTTAGACCGTAACTATGGCTACACCTTC.

The rearrangement links TRBV2 to TRBJ1-5, with a weak D call TRBD1 (5 bases). Germline CDR1 SNHLY, CDR2 FYNNEI. The V gene lost 4 bases and the J gene lost 1 base, with 11 bases spanning the gap. CDR3 length: 15 amino acids. This CDR3 is CASSGRTLSNQPQHF. The CDR3 DNA follows: TGTGCCAGCAGTGGACGGACACTAAGCAATCAGCCCCAGCATTTT.

The chain combines TRBV5-1 with TRBJ2-4, with 11 bases identical to TRBD2. The CDR3 runs to 17 residues. The V segment lost 4 bases and the J segment 3 bases; nucleotides outside the gene matches: 9. The V gene's germline CDR1 is SGHRS and CDR2 YFSETQ. The CDR3 DNA sequence: TGCGCCAGCAGCCCAGAGGGTGGACTAGCGGGCAAAAACATTCAGTACTTC. Translated, it gives CASSPEGGLAGKNIQYF.

This chain links TRBV5-4 with TRBJ2-3; no clear D. The CDR3 extends over 15 amino acids. Trimming shortened V by 0 bases and J by 0 bases, and 8 bases separated the two germline ends. Looked up from germline, CDR1 is SGHNT and CDR2 is YYREEE (reference sequence). The CDR3 reads CASSLDSLSTDTQYF. The CDR3 DNA is TGTGCCAGCAGCTTGGACAGTCTTAGCACAGATACGCAGTATTTT. Supplemented by reference TRBV5-4 and TRBJ2-3, the full variable domain reads ETGVTQSPTHLIKTRGQQVTLRCSSQSGHNTVSWYQQALGQGPQFIFQYYREEENGRGNFPPRFSGLQFPNYSSELNVNALELDDSALYLCASSLDSLSTDTQYFGPGTRLTVL.

This chain joins TRBV4-1 and TRBJ2-7; unclear D gene. Looked up from germline, CDR1 is MGHRA and CDR2 is YSYEKL. Deletions cut 4 bases from V and 6 bases from J, with 19 bases between. There are 15 residues in the CDR3. DNA for the CDR3: TGCGCCAGCAGCCGAGGCCCTCCCTTATCTTCCGAGCAGTACTTC. It encodes CASSRGPPLSSEQYF.

The chain uses TRBV11-3 and TRBJ2-3, with D hard to call. V gave up 5 bases and J gave up 8 bases, with 11 bases separating them. Germline V lookup: CDR1 SGHNT, CDR2 YENEEA. The CDR3 runs 12 residues. CDR3 nucleotides: TGTGCCAGCAGCCCCTCTAAGGGTACGCAGTATTTT. This sequence encodes CASSPSKGTQYF.